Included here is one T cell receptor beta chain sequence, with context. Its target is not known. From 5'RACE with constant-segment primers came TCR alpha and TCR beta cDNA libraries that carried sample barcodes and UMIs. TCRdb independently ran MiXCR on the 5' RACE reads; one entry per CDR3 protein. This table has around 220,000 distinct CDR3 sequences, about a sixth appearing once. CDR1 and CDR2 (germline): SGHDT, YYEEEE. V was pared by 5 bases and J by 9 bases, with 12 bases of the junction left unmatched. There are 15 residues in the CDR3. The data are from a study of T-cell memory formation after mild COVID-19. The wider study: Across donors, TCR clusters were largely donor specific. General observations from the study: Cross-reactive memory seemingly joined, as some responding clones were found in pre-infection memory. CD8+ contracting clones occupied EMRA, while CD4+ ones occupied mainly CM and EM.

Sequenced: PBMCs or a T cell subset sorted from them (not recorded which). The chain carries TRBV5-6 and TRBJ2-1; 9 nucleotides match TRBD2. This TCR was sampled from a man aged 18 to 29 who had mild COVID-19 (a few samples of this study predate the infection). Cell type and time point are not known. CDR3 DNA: TGTGCCAGCAGTCCTACAAGCGGGGGGATCGGTGAGCAGTTCTTC. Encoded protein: CASSPTSGGIGEQFF.